A single sample is the source of the 28 T cell receptor beta chains below, sequenced in a study of vaccination and CD4 T cells after COVID-19 (dated by TCRdb to between 2021 and 2023). Reading the label with the study, this specimen's treatment or condition is: approximately nine-day PBMC culture with coronavirus spike peptide pools or control peptides (ViraFEST assay). Their antigen targets remain unknown. The library was generated by PCR. The instrument given in TCRdb is Illumina iSeq 100. DNA from cultured CD4+ T cells underwent TCR sequencing with the Oncomine TCR Beta short-read assay at the Johns Hopkins FTIC core. TCRdb ran its own pipeline on the public reads, namely fastp trimming at Q25 and MiXCR clone calling, and kept in-frame beta chains. Every entry covers one CDR3 protein and lists the most common genes and DNA from its rows. Within this sample are roughly 15,000 distinct CDR3 sequences, with roughly 43% of them counted one time only. Of the sample, about 12% is held by the ten largest clones.

What was sequenced was CD4+ T cells from blood, cultured in vitro. Receptor source: a human donor who had recovered from COVID-19.

V and J are TRBV27 and TRBJ2-7; no clear D gene. Per germline, CDR1 MNHEY and CDR2 SMNVEV (reference sequence). Trimming removed 4 bases at V and 3 bases at J, with 7 bases between. The CDR3 spans 12 residues. The CDR3 sequence: CASSSNYYEQYF. The DNA for the CDR3 is TGTGCCAGCAGTTCCAACTACTACGAGCAGTACTTC.

By proportion, this clonotype is medium-sized. The chain employs TRBV2 and TRBJ2-2; a possible D gene is TRBD2 (5 bases). The germline V and J ends were trimmed by 7 bases and 3 bases, with 12 bases remaining between them. Per germline, CDR1 SNHLY and CDR2 FYNNEI. The CDR3 has 14 residues. The DNA of the CDR3 is TGTGCCAGCATGAGTAACGGGGACACCGGGGAGCTGTTTTTT. As protein: CASMSNGDTGELFF. The full variable domain, its missing parts supplied by reference TRBV2 and TRBJ2-2, is EPEVTQTPSHQVTQMGQEVILRCVPISNHLYFYWYRQILGQKVEFLVSFYNNEISEKSEIFDDQFSVERPDGSNFTLKIRSTKLEDSAMYFCASMSNGDTGELFFGEGSRLTVL.

The chain is built from TRBV20-1 and TRBJ1-5; 9 bases map to TRBD1. Trimming at V came to 5 bases and at J to 0 bases, leaving 8 bases not matched to a gene. The length of the CDR3 is 16 residues. CDR1 is DFQATT, CDR2 SNEGSKA, per germline (reference sequence). CDR3 in DNA: TGCAGTGCTTCCGGGACAGGGTATTTTAGCAATCAGCCCCAGCATTTT. Translating it yields CSASGTGYFSNQPQHF.

This clonotype has just one count. The CDR3 nucleotides are TGCGCCAGCAGCCCCCGACAGGGGGGAATCGGGGAGCTGTTTTTT. As protein: CASSPRQGGIGELFF. The gene calls are TRBV5-1 and TRBJ2-2, with 9 bases matching TRBD1. The CDR3 length is 15 residues. V lost 4 bases to trimming and J lost 7 bases; unmatched junction nucleotides: 8. Germline V CDR1 and CDR2: SGHRS, YFSETQ.

This clonotype was found once. V and J are TRBV4-1 and TRBJ2-1, with D possibly TRBD2 on 5 matching bases. CDR3 size: 16 residues. CDR1 is MGHRA and CDR2 is YSYEKL in the germline V gene. Trimming removed 4 bases at V and 0 bases at J, with 13 bases between. The CDR3: CASSRPGMSSYNEQFF. The CDR3 DNA reads as TGCGCCAGCAGCCGTCCGGGGATGTCCTCCTACAATGAGCAGTTCTTC.

This clonotype has just a few counts. V is TRBV7-2 and J is TRBJ2-3, with 10 nucleotides matching TRBD2. The CDR3 extends over 16 amino acids. J lost 2 bases, V lost 2 bases, and 4 bases had no gene match. From germline, CDR1 is SGHTA and CDR2 FQGNSA. CDR3 coding DNA: TGTGCCAGCAGCTTAATAGCGGGAGGTTCCACAGATACGCAGTATTTT. Protein sequence: CASSLIAGGSTDTQYF. Filled out from reference TRBV7-2 and TRBJ2-3, the complete variable domain reads GAGVSQSPSNKVTEKGKDVELRCDPISGHTALYWYRQSLGQGLEFLIYFQGNSAPDKSGLPSDRFSAERTGGSVSTLTIQRTQQEDSAVYLCASSLIAGGSTDTQYFGPGTRLTVL.

The gene calls are TRBV7-9 and TRBJ2-5; TRBD2 is a possible D gene (5 bases). Germline V gene data show CDR1 as SEHNR and CDR2 as FQNEAQ (reference sequence). V was clipped by 4 bases and J by 5 bases, with 11 bases between them. The CDR3 is made up of 13 amino acids. Here the CDR3 reads CASSSSAGETQYF. As DNA, the CDR3 is TGTGCCAGCAGCTCTAGTGCGGGCGAGACCCAGTACTTC. Looking up the rest from reference TRBV7-9 and TRBJ2-5 gives the full variable domain: DTGVSQNPRHKITKRGQNVTFRCDPISEHNRLYWYRQTLGQGPEFLTYFQNEAQLEKSRLLSDRFSAERPKGSFSTLEIQRTEQGDSAMYLCASSSSAGETQYFGPGTRLLVL.

This clonotype showed up just a few times. CDR3 region: CASSEPSGALLTDTQYF. The CDR3 bases are TGTGCCAGCAGTGAACCCTCAGGGGCCCTACTCACAGATACGCAGTATTTT. V gene TRBV6-1 combines with J gene TRBJ2-3; D is possibly TRBD1 (6 bases). This CDR3 is 17 amino acids long. The V gene lost 2 bases and the J gene lost 2 bases, with 17 bases spanning the gap. Germline CDR1 and CDR2: MNHNS and SASEGT.

This clonotype turned up a few times. The J gene is TRBJ1-1, the V gene TRBV6-1; 8 bases fit TRBD1. The trim removed 6 bases at V and 5 bases at J, leaving 5 bases unmatched. Per the germline V gene, CDR1 is MNHNS and CDR2 is SASEGT. The CDR3 consists of 13 residues. CDR3 in amino acids: CASRGTGRTEAFF. Here the CDR3 DNA reads TGTGCCAGCAGGGGGACAGGTAGGACTGAAGCTTTCTTT.

The chain has TRBV5-1 and TRBJ1-2; the match to TRBD1 covers 8 bases. V was pared by 4 bases and J by 1 base, with 3 bases of the junction left unmatched. CDR1 and CDR2 (germline): SGHRS, YFSETQ. The CDR3 length is 14 residues. CDR3 amino acids: CASSGTGGNYGYTF. CDR3 DNA: TGCGCCAGCAGCGGGACAGGAGGTAACTATGGCTACACCTTC.

This clonotype is deemed large. V usage is TRBV6-1 and J usage is TRBJ1-2; a weak D match, TRBD1 (6 bases). Germline loops: CDR1 MNHNS, CDR2 SASEGT. This CDR3 contains 14 residues. The V and J ends lost 7 bases and 8 bases respectively, with 20 bases between them. The CDR3 loop is CASIQPGGSGGYTF. CDR3 DNA sequence: TGTGCCAGCATTCAACCCGGGGGCTCCGGCGGCTACACCTTC.

This clonotype has only a few counts. The chain carries TRBV12-3 or TRBV12-4 and TRBJ2-7, with 7 bases lining up with TRBD2. The CDR3 runs 15 residues. With 5 bases clipped from V and 4 bases from J, the junction kept 11 bases outside the gene matches. The CDR3 here is CASSQFHGGIYEQYF. The CDR3, as DNA: TGTGCCAGCAGTCAATTCCACGGGGGGATTTACGAGCAGTACTTC.

This clonotype showed up just a few times. V usage is TRBV20-1 and J usage is TRBJ2-4; no clear D gene. V was shortened by 6 bases and J by 1 base, with 16 bases between the two germline ends. Germline CDR1 reads DFQATT; CDR2 reads SNEGSKA (reference sequence). This CDR3 is 15 amino acids long. CDR3 bases: TGCAGTGCCATAGACCACCTTGGGGCCAAAAACATTCAGTACTTC. The encoded protein is CSAIDHLGAKNIQYF.

This chain joins TRBV20-1 and TRBJ1-2, with TRBD1 matching over 7 bases. V shed 3 bases and J 5 bases; nucleotides not matched to a gene: 18. Germline V CDR1 and CDR2: DFQATT, SNEGSKA (reference sequence). This CDR3 contains 17 residues. DNA for the CDR3: TGCAGTGCTAGTGTACGAGATGTGGGACAGTGGAGTTATGGCTACACCTTC. This encodes CSASVRDVGQWSYGYTF.

Only a few counts were recorded for this clonotype. V is TRBV20-1 and J is TRBJ2-1; a possible D gene is TRBD2 (6 bases). Germline loops: CDR1 DFQATT, CDR2 SNEGSKA (reference sequence). The V end was cut by 6 bases, the J end by 6 bases, with 18 bases between. This CDR3 comprises 14 residues. The CDR3 loop is CSADGVTSGNEQFF. DNA of the CDR3: TGCAGTGCGGATGGGGTGACTAGTGGCAATGAGCAGTTCTTC.

The rearrangement joins TRBV6-5 to TRBJ1-5; tentative D call: TRBD1 (5 bases). With 0 bases removed from V and 6 bases from J, the gap between germline ends came to 9 bases. This CDR3 is built from 14 residues. Germline CDR1 reads MNHEY; CDR2 reads SVGAGI. CDR3 in amino acids: CASSYSSGGQPQHF. The DNA for the CDR3 is TGTGCCAGCAGTTACTCTTCGGGGGGTCAGCCCCAGCATTTT.

This clonotype was found once. V usage is TRBV11-2 and J usage is TRBJ2-5; D perhaps matches TRBD2 (6 bases). Between the trimmed V and J ends, which lost 4 bases and 5 bases, there was a span of 20 bases. Germline values: CDR1 SGHAT, CDR2 FQNNGV. This CDR3 contains 16 residues. CDR3 region: CASSSELGLILETQYF. DNA of the CDR3: TGTGCCAGCAGCTCAGAGCTCGGACTAATATTGGAGACCCAGTACTTC.

This clonotype was found a few times. The chain combines TRBV11-3 with TRBJ2-7; 11 positions agree with TRBD2. Germline V CDR1 and CDR2: SGHNT, YENEEA. This CDR3 comprises 14 residues. Trimming cost V 4 bases and J 5 bases; bases outside gene matches: 4. The DNA for the CDR3 is TGTGCCAGCAGCTCTAGCGGGAGGCCAAACGAGCAGTACTTC. Encoded protein: CASSSSGRPNEQYF.

The chain couples TRBV11-3 to TRBJ2-1, with D possibly TRBD2 on 6 matching bases. Germline V gene lookup returns CDR1 SGHNT and CDR2 YENEEA. The CDR3 extends over 16 amino acids. The V end was cut by 2 bases, the J end by 4 bases, with 15 bases between. This CDR3 is CASSLIKGLGYNEQFF. CDR3 nucleotide sequence: TGTGCCAGCAGCTTAATTAAGGGACTGGGTTACAATGAGCAGTTCTTC.

The rearrangement joins TRBV20-1 to TRBJ2-3; 9 bases are shared with TRBD1. The trim removed 5 bases at V and 6 bases at J, leaving 12 bases unmatched. The germline gives CDR1 DFQATT, CDR2 SNEGSKA (reference sequence). This CDR3 has 15 residues. The CDR3 DNA reads as TGCAGTGCTTTCCCCGGGACAGGGTTGTGGGATACGCAGTATTTT. Its protein is CSAFPGTGLWDTQYF.

The chain couples TRBV5-4 to TRBJ1-2, with 8 positions matching TRBD1. The CDR3 contains 16 residues. Germline-derived CDR1 and CDR2 are SGHNT and YYREEE (reference sequence). The V gene end was trimmed by 2 bases and the J gene end by 2 bases; junction bases not matched to a gene: 8. The CDR3 DNA follows: TGTGCCAGCAGCTTAGGAGGGACAGGATTAAACTATGGCTACACCTTC. Its translation is CASSLGGTGLNYGYTF.

The chain recombines TRBV2 with TRBJ2-7; TRBD1 aligns across 10 bases. This CDR3 is 13 amino acids long. Germline CDR1 and CDR2: SNHLY and FYNNEI. V gave up 8 bases and J gave up 7 bases; unmatched junction bases: 8. CDR3 in DNA: TGTGCCAGCTTAATCGACAGGGGGCAAGAGCAGTACTTC. Translated, it gives CASLIDRGQEQYF.

The J gene is TRBJ2-1, the V gene TRBV5-1, with TRBD1 identical over 10 bases. CDR3 length equals 14 residues. Germline values: CDR1 SGHRS, CDR2 YFSETQ. V lost 4 bases, J lost 8 bases, and 6 bases stayed unmatched. The CDR3 loop is CASSPTGGLDEQFF. CDR3 DNA sequence: TGCGCCAGCAGCCCGACAGGGGGCTTAGATGAGCAGTTCTTC.

This clonotype has more than one count but fewer than ten. The V gene is TRBV6-5, the J gene TRBJ2-3; D is ambiguous. The CDR3 loop spans 11 amino acids. Looked up from germline, CDR1 is MNHEY and CDR2 is SVGAGI. The V end was cut by 0 bases, the J end by 7 bases, with 2 bases between. CDR3 coding DNA: TGTGCCAGCAGTTACTCAAATACGCAGTATTTT. It encodes CASSYSNTQYF.

V gene TRBV4-3 combines with J gene TRBJ1-1; D possibly corresponds to TRBD1 (6 bases). The germline V gene has CDR1 LGHNA and CDR2 YSLEER. V was clipped by 4 bases and J by 1 base, with 16 bases between them. The length of the CDR3 is 16 residues. The CDR3 is CASSRAEQGPNTEAFF. Written as DNA, the CDR3 is TGCGCCAGCAGCCGCGCCGAACAGGGCCCGAACACTGAAGCTTTCTTT.

This clonotype was detected once. A read error may produce the germline difference seen at one junction end. This chain joins TRBV6-1 and TRBJ1-1, with D uncertain. CDR1 is MNHNS and CDR2 is SASEGT in the germline V gene. The CDR3 loop spans 13 amino acids. CDR3 in amino acids: CASSEALSPPGNF. CDR3 in DNA: TGTGCCAGCAGTGAAGCGCTCTCCCCGCCTGGTAATTTT.

This clonotype was counted a single time. V and J are TRBV7-2 and TRBJ2-7; TRBD1 matches at 11 bases. The CDR3 runs to 15 residues. With 5 bases clipped from V and 3 bases from J, the junction kept 6 bases outside the gene matches. Germline loops: CDR1 SGHTA, CDR2 FQGNSA. The CDR3 spells CASSPDRGQVYEQYF. The CDR3 DNA follows: TGTGCCAGCAGCCCGGACAGGGGGCAAGTCTACGAGCAGTACTTC.

The CDR3 region is CASGLVGAGVTYEQYF. Written as DNA, the CDR3 is TGTGCTAGTGGTTTGGTAGGGGCAGGCGTAACCTACGAGCAGTACTTC. The genes are TRBV12-5 and TRBJ2-7, with D possibly matching TRBD1 (5 bases). This CDR3 region has 16 residues. V was cut by 0 bases and J by 2 bases, with 14 bases left in between. Germline V gene lookup returns CDR1 LGHNT and CDR2 FRNRAP.